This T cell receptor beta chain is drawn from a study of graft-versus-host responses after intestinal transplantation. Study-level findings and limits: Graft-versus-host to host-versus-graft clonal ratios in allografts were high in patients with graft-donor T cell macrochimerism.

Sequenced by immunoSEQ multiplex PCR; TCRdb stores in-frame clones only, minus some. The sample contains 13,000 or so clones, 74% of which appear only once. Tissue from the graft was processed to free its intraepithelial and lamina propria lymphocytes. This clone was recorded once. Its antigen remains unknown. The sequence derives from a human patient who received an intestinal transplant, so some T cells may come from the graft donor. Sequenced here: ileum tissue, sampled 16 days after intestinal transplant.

In nucleotides, the CDR3 is TGCGCCAGCAGTCCTTACCGATCAGCGGACCCCTACGAGCAGTACTTC. It encodes CASSPYRSADPYEQYF. The chain links TRBV10-2 to TRBJ2-7, with D perhaps matching TRBD2 (5 bases). There are 16 residues in the CDR3. Between the trimmed V and J ends, which lost 5 bases and 2 bases, there was a span of 19 bases. CDR1 and CDR2 (germline): WSHSY, SAAADI.